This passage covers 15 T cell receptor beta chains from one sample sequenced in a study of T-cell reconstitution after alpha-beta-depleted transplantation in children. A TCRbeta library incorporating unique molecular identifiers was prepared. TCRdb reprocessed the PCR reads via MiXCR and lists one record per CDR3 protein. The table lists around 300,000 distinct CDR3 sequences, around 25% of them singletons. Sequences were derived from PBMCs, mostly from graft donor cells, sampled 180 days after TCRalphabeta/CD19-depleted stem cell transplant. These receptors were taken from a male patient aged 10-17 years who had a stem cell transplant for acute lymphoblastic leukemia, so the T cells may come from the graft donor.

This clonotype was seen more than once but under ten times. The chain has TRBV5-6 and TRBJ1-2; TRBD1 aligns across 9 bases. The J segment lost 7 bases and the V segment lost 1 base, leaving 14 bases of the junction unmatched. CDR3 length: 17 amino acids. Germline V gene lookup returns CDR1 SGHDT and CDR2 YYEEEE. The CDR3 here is CASSLLTSGQGIGGYTF. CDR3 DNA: TGTGCCAGCAGCTTGTTAACGAGCGGACAGGGGATTGGTGGCTACACCTTC. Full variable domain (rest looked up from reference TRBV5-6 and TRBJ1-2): DAGVTQSPTHLIKTRGQQVTLRCSPKSGHDTVSWYQQALGQGPQFIFQYYEEEERQRGNFPDRFSGHQFPNYSSELNVNALLLGDSALYLCASSLLTSGQGIGGYTFGSGTRLTVV.

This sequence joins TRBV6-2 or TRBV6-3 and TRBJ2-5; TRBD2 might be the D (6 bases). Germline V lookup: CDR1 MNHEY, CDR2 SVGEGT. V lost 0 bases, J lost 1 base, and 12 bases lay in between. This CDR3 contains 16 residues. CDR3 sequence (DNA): TGTGCCAGCAGTTACTCCATAGCGGCACCCCAAGAGACCCAGTACTTC. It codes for CASSYSIAAPQETQYF.

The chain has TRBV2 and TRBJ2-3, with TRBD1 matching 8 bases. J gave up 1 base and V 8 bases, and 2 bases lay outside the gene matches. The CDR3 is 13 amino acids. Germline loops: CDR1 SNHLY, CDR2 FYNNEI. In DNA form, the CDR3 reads TGTGCCAGCGCGGGACAGGGCACAGATACGCAGTATTTT. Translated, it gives CASAGQGTDTQYF. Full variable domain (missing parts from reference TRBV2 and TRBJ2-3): EPEVTQTPSHQVTQMGQEVILRCVPISNHLYFYWYRQILGQKVEFLVSFYNNEISEKSEIFDDQFSVERPDGSNFTLKIRSTKLEDSAMYFCASAGQGTDTQYFGPGTRLTVL.

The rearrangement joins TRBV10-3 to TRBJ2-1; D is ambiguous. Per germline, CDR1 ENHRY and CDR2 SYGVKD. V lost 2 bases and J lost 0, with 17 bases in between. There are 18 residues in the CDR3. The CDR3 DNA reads TGTGCCATCAGTGAGCCGCGACTTCTCCCGAGCTCCTACAATGAGCAGTTCTTC. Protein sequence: CAISEPRLLPSSYNEQFF.

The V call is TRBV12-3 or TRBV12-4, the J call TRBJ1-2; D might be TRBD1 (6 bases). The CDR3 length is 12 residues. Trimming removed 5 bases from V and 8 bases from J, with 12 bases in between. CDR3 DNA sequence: TGTGCCAGCAGTACAGGGACACTCGGCTACACCTTC. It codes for CASSTGTLGYTF.

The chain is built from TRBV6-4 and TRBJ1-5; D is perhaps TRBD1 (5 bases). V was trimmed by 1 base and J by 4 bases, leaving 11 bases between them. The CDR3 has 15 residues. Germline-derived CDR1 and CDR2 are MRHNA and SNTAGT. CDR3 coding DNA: TGTGCCAGCAGTGACTTTACGACAGTAAATCAGCCCCAGCATTTT. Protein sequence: CASSDFTTVNQPQHF.

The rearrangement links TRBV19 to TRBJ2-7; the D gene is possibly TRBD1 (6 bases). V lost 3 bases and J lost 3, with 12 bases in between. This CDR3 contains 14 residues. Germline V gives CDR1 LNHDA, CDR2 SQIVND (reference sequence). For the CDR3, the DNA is TGTGCCAGTAGTATGGAGCTGGACAGCTACGAGCAGTACTTC. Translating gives CASSMELDSYEQYF.

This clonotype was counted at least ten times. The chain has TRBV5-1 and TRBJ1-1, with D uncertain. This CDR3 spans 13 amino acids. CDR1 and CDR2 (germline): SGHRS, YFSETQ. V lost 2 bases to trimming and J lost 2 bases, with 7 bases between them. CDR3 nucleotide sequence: TGCGCCAGCAGCTTCGGTCCCAACACTGAAGCTTTCTTT. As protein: CASSFGPNTEAFF.

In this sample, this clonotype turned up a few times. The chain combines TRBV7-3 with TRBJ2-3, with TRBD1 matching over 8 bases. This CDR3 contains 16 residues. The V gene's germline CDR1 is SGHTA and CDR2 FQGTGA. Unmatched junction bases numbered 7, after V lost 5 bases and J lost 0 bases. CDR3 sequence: CASSQRQGISTDTQYF. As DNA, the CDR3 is TGTGCCAGCAGCCAGAGACAGGGGATTAGCACAGATACGCAGTATTTT.

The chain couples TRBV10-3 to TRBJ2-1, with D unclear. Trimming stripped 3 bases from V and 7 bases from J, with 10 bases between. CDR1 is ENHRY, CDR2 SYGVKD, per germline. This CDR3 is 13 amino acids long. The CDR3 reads CAISEWSRNEQFF. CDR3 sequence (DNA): TGTGCCATCAGTGAATGGAGTAGGAATGAGCAGTTCTTC.

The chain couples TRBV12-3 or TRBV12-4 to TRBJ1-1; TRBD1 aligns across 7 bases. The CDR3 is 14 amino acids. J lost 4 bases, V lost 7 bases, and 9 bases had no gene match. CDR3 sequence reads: CASIRQGRGTEAFF. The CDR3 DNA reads TGTGCCAGCATTCGACAGGGACGGGGCACTGAAGCTTTCTTT.

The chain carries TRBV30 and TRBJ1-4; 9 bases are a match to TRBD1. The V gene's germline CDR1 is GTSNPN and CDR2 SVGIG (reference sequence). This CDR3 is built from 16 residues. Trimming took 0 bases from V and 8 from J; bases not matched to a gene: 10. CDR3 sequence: CAWSVLGTGRHEKLFF. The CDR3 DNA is TGTGCCTGGAGTGTACTGGGGACAGGGCGGCACGAAAAACTGTTTTTT.

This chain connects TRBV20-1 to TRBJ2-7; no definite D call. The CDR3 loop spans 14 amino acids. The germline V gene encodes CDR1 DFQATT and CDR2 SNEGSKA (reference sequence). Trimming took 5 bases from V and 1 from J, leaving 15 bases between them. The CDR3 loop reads CSASQDHGSYEQYF. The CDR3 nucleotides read TGCAGTGCTTCCCAGGACCACGGATCCTACGAGCAGTACTTC.

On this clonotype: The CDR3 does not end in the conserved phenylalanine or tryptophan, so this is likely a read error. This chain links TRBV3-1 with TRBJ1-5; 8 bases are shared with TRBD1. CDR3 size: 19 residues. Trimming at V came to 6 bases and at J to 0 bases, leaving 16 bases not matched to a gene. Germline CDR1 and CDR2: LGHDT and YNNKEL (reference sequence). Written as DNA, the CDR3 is TGTGCCAGCAGTTTAGTAACAGGGGGTTACCTGTATAGCAATCAGCCCCAGCATTAT. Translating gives CASSLVTGGYLYSNQPQHY.

The CDR3 protein is CASTWGRSSYEQYF. Written as DNA, the CDR3 is TGTGCCAGCACCTGGGGCAGGAGCTCCTACGAGCAGTACTTC. The genes are TRBV12-3 or TRBV12-4 and TRBJ2-7; D perhaps matches TRBD1 (5 bases). The CDR3 runs 14 residues. Trimming took off 7 bases at V and 0 bases at J, with 13 bases between the two ends.